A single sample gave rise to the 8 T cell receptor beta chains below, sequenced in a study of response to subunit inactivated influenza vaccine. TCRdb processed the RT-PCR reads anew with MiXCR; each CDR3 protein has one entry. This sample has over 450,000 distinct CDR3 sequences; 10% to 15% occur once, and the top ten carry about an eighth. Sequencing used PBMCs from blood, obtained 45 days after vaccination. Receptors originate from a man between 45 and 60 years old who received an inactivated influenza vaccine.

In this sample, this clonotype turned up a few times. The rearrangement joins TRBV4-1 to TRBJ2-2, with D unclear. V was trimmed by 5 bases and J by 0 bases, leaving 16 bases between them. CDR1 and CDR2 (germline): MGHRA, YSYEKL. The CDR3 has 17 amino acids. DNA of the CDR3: TGCGCCAGCAGCGCAACGCGATTCGGCCCGAACACCGGGGAGCTGTTTTTT. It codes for CASSATRFGPNTGELFF.

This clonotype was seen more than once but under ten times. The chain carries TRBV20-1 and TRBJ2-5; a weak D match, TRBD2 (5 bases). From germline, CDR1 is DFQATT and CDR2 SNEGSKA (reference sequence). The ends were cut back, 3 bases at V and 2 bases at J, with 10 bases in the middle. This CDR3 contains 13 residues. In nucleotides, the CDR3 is TGCAGTGCTAGCGGGGTTGGACAAGAGACCCAGTACTTC. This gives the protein CSASGVGQETQYF.

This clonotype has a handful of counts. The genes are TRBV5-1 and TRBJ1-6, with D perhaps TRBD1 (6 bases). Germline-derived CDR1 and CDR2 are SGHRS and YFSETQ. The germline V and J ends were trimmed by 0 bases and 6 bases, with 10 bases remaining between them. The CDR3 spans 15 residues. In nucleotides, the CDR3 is TGCGCCAGCAGCTTGGAATGGGGGCCTAATTCACCCCTCCACTTT. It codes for CASSLEWGPNSPLHF.

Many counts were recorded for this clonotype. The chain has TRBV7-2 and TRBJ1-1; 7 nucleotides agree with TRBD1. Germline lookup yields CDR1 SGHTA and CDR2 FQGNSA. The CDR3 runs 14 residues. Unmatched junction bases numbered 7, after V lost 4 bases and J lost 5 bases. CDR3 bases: TGTGCCAGCAGCTCCCCACAGGGGTGGACTGAAGCTTTCTTT. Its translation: CASSSPQGWTEAFF.

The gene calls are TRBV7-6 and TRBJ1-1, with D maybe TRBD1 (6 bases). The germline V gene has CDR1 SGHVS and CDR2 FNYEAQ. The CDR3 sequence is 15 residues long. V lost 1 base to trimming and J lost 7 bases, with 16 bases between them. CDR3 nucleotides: TGTGCCAGCAGCTTAGAGGGGGAATCTAACGGTGAAGCTTTCTTT. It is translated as CASSLEGESNGEAFF.

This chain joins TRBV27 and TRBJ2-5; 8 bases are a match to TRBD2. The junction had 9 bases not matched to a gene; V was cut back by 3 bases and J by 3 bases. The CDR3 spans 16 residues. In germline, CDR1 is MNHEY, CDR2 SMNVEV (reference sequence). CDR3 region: CASSFIAGRSEETQYF. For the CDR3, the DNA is TGTGCCAGCAGTTTCATAGCGGGGCGTTCCGAAGAGACCCAGTACTTC.

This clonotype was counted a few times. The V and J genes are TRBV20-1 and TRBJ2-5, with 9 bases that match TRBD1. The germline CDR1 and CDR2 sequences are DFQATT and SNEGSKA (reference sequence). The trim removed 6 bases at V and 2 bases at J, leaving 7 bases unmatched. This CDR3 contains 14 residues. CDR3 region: CSATSGQGQETQYF. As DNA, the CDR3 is TGCAGTGCCACCTCGGGACAGGGTCAAGAGACCCAGTACTTC.

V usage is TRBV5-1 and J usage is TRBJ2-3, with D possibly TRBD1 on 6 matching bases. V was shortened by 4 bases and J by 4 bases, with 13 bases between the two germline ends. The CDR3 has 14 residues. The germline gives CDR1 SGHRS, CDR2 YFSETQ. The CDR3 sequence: CASSNPQGSDTQYF. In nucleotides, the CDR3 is TGCGCCAGCAGCAACCCACAGGGATCAGATACGCAGTATTTT.